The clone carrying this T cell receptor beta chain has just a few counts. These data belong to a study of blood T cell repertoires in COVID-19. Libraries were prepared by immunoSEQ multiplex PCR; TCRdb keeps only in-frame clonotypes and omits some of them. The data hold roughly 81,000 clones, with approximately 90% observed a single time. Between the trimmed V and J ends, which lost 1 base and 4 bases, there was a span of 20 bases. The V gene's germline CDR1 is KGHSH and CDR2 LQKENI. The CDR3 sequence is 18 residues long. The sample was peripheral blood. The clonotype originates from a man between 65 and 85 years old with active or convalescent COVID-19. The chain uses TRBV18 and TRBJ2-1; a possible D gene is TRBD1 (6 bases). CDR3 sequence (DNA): TGTGCCAGCTCACCACGGAACAGGGTATCGTTCGGGTACAATGAGCAGTTCTTC. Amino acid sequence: CASSPRNRVSFGYNEQFF. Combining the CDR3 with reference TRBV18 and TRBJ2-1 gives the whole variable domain NAGVMQNPRHLVRRRGQEARLRCSPMKGHSHVYWYRQLPEEGLKFMVYLQKENIIDESGMPKERFSAEFPKEGPSILRIQQVVRGDSAAYFCASSPRNRVSFGYNEQFFGPGTRLTVL.